The TCR beta chain described here comes from a study of T cells after yellow fever vaccination. This clonotype turned up a few times. V trimming: 1 base; J trimming: 2 bases; junction bases outside the gene matches: 0. The CDR3 is made up of 13 amino acids. Germline assignment: CDR1 SGHTS and CDR2 YDEGEE. TCRdb processed the 5' RACE reads anew with MiXCR; each CDR3 protein has one entry. The data contain some 320,000 distinct CDR3 sequences, approximately 11% of them singletons. This TCR derives from a man between 18 and 29 years old who received the YFV17D yellow fever vaccine. The V call is TRBV5-8, the J call TRBJ2-7; 7 positions match TRBD2. The sequences come from CD4+ T cells sorted from PBMCs, collected 45 days after the yellow fever booster vaccination. The CDR3 DNA sequence: TGTGCCAGCAGCTTGCGGGGGGCCTACGAGCAGTACGTC. The encoded protein is CASSLRGAYEQYV.